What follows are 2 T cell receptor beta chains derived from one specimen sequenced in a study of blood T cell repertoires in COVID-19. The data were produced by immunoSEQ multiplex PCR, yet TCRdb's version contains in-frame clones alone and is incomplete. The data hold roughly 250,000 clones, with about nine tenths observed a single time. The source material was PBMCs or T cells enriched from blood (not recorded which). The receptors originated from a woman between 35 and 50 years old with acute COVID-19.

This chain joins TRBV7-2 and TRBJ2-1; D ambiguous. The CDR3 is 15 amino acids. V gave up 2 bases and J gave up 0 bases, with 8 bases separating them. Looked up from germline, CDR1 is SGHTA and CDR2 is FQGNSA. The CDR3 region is CASSLSSSSYNEQFF. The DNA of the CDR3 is TGTGCCAGCAGCTTATCGTCCAGCTCCTACAATGAGCAGTTCTTC.

The CDR3 coding sequence is TGCGCCAGCAGCCAAGATGCGGGAGGGCCATATGAGCAGTTCTTC. This gives the protein CASSQDAGGPYEQFF. The rearrangement uses TRBV4-3 and TRBJ2-1, with TRBD2 identical over 9 bases. This CDR3 is 15 amino acids long. Germline V gene lookup returns CDR1 LGHNA and CDR2 YSLEER. The ends lost 0 bases at V and 8 bases at J; junction bases unmatched: 5.